This paragraph reports one T cell receptor (beta chain). Its target is not known. Germline-derived CDR1 and CDR2 are MNHEY and SVGEGT. V was cut by 4 bases and J by 1 base, with 13 bases left in between. The CDR3 spans 15 residues. In TCRdb, the 5' RACE reads were re-called with MiXCR into one record per CDR3 protein. The sample holds some 37,000 distinct CDR3 sequences, around 15% seen once. The data are from a study of CD8 T cells in ankylosing spondylitis. Study findings and constraints: The clones that were linked to disease were reported to be significantly enriched in matched synovial fluid samples from ankylosing spondylitis patients. Prior work had noted some motif variants in reactive arthritis blood and synovial fluid. In peripheral blood, disease-linked CD8+ clones occurred at relatively low frequencies. Ankylosing spondylitis blood seemed to carry a telltale TCR beta motif made of fewer than ten highly homologous variants.

The chain is built from TRBV6-2 or TRBV6-3 and TRBJ2-5; D might be TRBD1 (6 bases). The sample was synovial fluid, either unsorted or a sorted T cell fraction (not recorded which). The clonotype was recovered from a male donor with ankylosing spondylitis. CDR3 sequence (DNA): TGTGCCAGCAGTTCCTCAAGGACAGTCCAAGAGACCCAGTACTTC. Amino acids: CASSSSRTVQETQYF.